The T cell receptor beta chain described here comes from a study of human T cells and chemical hapten exposure. Study information: Each patch test put 0.01% DPC on the upper back, and results were read at 6 days.

Study conclusions and caveats: Compared to controls, expanded TCRs made significantly more large clusters of similar CDR3s. There was no change with DPC sensitization in TCRs above 1 in 1000 frequency.

The germline V and J ends were trimmed by 4 bases and 12 bases, with 13 bases remaining between them. The CDR3 sequence is 11 residues long. The germline gives CDR1 SQVTM, CDR2 ANQGSEA. Sample time point: patch test 2, 6 weeks after DPC sensitization. This sample's treatment: therapeutic diphenylcyclopropenone sensitization with weekly scalp DPC. This clonotype was seen repeatedly, ten times or more. Its antigen is unidentified. Individual cDNA molecules in this library carried unique molecular identifiers. TCRdb passed the RACE reads through MiXCR, listing each CDR3 protein once. The data contain about 82,000 distinct CDR3 sequences, less than 8.5% of them seen just once; the ten biggest clones take up approximately 1.2%.

The source of this sequence is a woman aged 30 to 39 with alopecia areata. Some clones in this sample may be carry-over from other donors' samples. This chain connects TRBV29-1 to TRBJ2-1, with unresolved D. The sample in question was whole blood, obtained in connection with sensitization to the hapten diphenylcyclopropenone (DPC). As DNA, the CDR3 is TGCAGCGTTGGTCTTAGATCTGGGCAGTTCTTC. Translated: CSVGLRSGQFF.